This paragraph reports one T cell receptor (beta chain). Its antigen is still unknown. Other DNA sequences in the same sample also yield this CDR3. Using immunoSEQ multiplex PCR, the repertoire was profiled, and TCRdb retains in-frame clones only, with some absent. The table includes about 80,000 clones, roughly 90% detected once. The entry originates in a study of OX40 agonist ivuxolimab in advanced cancers. Across the whole study: The dose-escalation cohort had hepatocellular carcinoma, melanoma, renal cell or head and neck cancer. It was permissible to have had prior anti-PD-1, anti-PD-L1 or anti-CTLA-4 therapy, and more than 30% had some.

Study-level points and caveats: Partly responding patients at 0.1-3.0 mg/kg showed some of the smallest clonal expansion.

CDR3 size: 14 residues. J lost 7 bases, V lost 3 bases, and 4 bases had no gene match. The V gene's germline CDR1 is MNHEY and CDR2 SMNVEV (reference sequence). The chain couples TRBV27 to TRBJ1-4, with 8 bases matching TRBD1. This material consisted of CD4+ or CD8+ T cells sorted from blood, taken in a trial of the OX40 agonist ivuxolimab. This sequence originates from an adult with an advanced solid tumor such as melanoma, head and neck, liver or kidney cancer. The CDR3 nucleotides read TGTGCCAGCAGTTTGGGGACAGGAGCTGAAAAACTGTTTTTT. Translated: CASSLGTGAEKLFF.